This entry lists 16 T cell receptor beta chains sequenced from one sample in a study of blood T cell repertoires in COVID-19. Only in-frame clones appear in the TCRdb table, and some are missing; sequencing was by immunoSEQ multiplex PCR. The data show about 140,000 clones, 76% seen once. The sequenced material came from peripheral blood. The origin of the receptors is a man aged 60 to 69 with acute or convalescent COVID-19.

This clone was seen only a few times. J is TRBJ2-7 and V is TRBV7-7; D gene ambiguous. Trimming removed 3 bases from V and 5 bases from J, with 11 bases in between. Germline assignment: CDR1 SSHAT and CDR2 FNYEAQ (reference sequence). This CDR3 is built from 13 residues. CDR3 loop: CASSFSATHEQYF. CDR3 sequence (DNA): TGTGCCAGCAGCTTTTCAGCGACCCACGAGCAGTACTTC.

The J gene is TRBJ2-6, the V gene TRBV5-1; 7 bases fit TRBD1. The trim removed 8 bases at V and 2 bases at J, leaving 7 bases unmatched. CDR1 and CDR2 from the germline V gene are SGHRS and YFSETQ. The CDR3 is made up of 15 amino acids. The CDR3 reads CASTGQVAGANVLTF. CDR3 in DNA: TGCGCCAGTACAGGACAGGTTGCTGGGGCCAACGTCCTGACTTTC.

CDR3 sequence reads: CASTGQAGSPLHF. CDR3 DNA: TGTGCCAGCACCGGACAGGCTGGTTCACCCCTCCACTTT. The rearrangement joins TRBV2 to TRBJ1-6; 7 positions agree with TRBD1. V was pared by 7 bases and J by 9 bases, with 6 bases of the junction left unmatched. CDR3 length: 13 residues. Germline V gene lookup returns CDR1 SNHLY and CDR2 FYNNEI.

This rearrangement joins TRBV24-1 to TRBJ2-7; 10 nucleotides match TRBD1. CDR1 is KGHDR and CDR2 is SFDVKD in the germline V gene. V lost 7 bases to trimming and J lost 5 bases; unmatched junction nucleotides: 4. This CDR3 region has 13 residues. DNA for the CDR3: TGTGCCACCAGCCCGGGACAGGGGAACGAGCAGTACTTC. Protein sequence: CATSPGQGNEQYF.

The CDR3 sequence is CASSLDSEAKNIQYF. CDR3 nucleotides: TGTGCCAGCAGTCTGGACAGTGAAGCCAAAAACATTCAGTACTTC. The genes are TRBV6-5 and TRBJ2-4; D is perhaps TRBD1 (6 bases). This CDR3 has 15 residues. Germline loops: CDR1 MNHEY, CDR2 SVGAGI. The ends were cut back, 5 bases at V and 0 bases at J, with 11 bases in the middle.

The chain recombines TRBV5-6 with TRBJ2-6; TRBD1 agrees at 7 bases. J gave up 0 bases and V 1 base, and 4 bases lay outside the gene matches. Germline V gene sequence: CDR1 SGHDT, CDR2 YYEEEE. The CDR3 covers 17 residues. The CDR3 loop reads CASSLPTGYSGANVLTF. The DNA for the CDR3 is TGTGCCAGCAGCTTGCCGACAGGGTACTCTGGGGCCAACGTCCTGACTTTC.

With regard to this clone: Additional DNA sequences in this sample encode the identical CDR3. The CDR3 DNA sequence: TGTGCCAGCAGTCCTAGCGGGAGTCAAGAGACCCAGTACTTC. Translating it yields CASSPSGSQETQYF. The chain carries TRBV3-1 (or the pseudogene TRBV3-2) and TRBJ2-5, with 10 nucleotides matching TRBD2. Losses at the gene ends were 6 bases for V and 2 bases for J; bases not matched to a gene: 3. CDR3 length: 14 amino acids. CDR1 LGHDT and CDR2 YNNKEL come from the germline V gene (reference sequence).

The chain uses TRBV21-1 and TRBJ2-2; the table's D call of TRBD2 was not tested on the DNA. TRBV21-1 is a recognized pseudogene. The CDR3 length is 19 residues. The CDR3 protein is CASSNGLAGGRAGTGELFF. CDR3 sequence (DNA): TGTGCCAGCAGCAACGGACTAGCGGGAGGTAGGGCCGGCACCGGGGAGCTGTTTTTT.

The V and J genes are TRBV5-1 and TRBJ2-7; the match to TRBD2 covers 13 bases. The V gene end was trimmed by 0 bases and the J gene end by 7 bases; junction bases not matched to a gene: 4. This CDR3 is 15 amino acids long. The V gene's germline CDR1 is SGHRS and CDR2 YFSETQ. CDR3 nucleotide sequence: TGCGCCAGCAGCTTGGAACTAGCGGGAGGGCGGGAGCAGTACTTC. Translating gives CASSLELAGGREQYF.

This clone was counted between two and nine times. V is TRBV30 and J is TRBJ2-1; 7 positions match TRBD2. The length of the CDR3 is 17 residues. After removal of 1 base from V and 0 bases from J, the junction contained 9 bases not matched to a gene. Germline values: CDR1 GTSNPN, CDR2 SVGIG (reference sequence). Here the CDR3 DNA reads TGTGCCTGGAGTGCGACTGCGGGAGCAAGCTCCTACAATGAGCAGTTCTTC. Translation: CAWSATAGASSYNEQFF.

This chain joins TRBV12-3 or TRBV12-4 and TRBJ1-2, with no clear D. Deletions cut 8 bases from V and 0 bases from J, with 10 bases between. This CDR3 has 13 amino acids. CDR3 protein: CASAPDSNYGYTF. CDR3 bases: TGTGCCAGCGCCCCGGACTCTAACTATGGCTACACCTTC.

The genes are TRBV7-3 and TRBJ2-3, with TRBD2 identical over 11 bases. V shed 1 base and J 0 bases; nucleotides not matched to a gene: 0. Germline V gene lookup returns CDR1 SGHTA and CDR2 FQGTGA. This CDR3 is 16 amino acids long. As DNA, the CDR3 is TGTGCCAGCAGCTTAAGACTAGCGGGAAGCACAGATACGCAGTATTTT. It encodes CASSLRLAGSTDTQYF.

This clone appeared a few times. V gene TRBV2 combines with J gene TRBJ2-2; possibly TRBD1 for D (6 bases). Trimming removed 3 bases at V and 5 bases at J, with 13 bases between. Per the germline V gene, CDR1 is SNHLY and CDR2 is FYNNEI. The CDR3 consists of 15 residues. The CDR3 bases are TGTGCCAGCAGTGAGCAGGGGTCAATTACCGGGGAGCTGTTTTTT. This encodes CASSEQGSITGELFF.

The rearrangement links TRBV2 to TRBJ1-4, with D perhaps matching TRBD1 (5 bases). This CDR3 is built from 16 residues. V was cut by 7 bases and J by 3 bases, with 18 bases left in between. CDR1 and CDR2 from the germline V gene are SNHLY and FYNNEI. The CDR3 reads CASTSPKQAANEKLFF. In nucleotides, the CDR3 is TGTGCCAGCACCTCCCCCAAACAGGCCGCTAATGAAAAACTGTTTTTT.

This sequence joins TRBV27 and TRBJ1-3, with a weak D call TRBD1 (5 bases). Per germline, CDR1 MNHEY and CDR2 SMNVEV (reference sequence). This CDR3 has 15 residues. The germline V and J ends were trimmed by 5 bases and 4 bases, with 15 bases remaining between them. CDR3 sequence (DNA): TGTGCCAGCAGTCCCCTGGGACTGAGGGGAAACACCATATATTTT. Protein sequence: CASSPLGLRGNTIYF.

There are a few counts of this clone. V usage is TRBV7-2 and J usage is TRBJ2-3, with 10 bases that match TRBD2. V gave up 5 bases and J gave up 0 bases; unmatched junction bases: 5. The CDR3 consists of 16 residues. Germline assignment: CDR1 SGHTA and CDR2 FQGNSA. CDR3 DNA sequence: TGTGCCAGCAGCACCGGACTAGCGGTTAGCACAGATACGCAGTATTTT. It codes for CASSTGLAVSTDTQYF.